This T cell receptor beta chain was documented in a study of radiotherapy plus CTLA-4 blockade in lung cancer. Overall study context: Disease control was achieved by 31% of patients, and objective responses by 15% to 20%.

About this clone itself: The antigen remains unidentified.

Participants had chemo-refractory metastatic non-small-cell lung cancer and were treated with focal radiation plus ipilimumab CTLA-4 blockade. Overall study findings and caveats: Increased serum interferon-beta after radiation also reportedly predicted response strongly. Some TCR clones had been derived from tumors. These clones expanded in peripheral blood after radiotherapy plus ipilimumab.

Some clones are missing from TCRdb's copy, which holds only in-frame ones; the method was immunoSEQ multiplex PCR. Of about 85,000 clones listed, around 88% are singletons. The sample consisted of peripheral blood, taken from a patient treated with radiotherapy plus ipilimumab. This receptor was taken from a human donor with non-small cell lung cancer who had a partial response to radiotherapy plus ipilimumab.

CDR3 sequence reads: CASRRAGAVEEAFF. The CDR3, as DNA: TGTGCCAGCAGGAGGGCAGGGGCGGTGGAGGAAGCTTTCTTT. The chain uses TRBV27 and TRBJ1-1, with TRBD1 as a possible D gene (6 bases). Germline V gene sequence: CDR1 MNHEY, CDR2 SMNVEV (reference sequence). This CDR3 is 14 amino acids long. V lost 6 bases and J lost 8, with 19 bases in between.